This T cell receptor (beta chain) was captured in a study of CD8 T cells in ankylosing spondylitis. This clonotype turned up a few times. Its specificity is unknown. TCRdb reanalysed the 5' RACE reads using MiXCR and keeps one entry per CDR3 protein. The profile shows 350,000 to 450,000 distinct CDR3 sequences, approximately 20% of them singletons. The CDR3 has 14 residues. Germline-derived CDR1 and CDR2 are LGHNA and YNFKEQ. V shed 1 base and J shed 8 bases, with 12 bases lying between them. Study results and caveats: Several highly homologous variants made up a TCR beta motif, and this motif appeared characteristic of ankylosing spondylitis blood.

The chain couples TRBV4-2 to TRBJ2-1; tentatively, D is TRBD1 (5 bases). The specimen sequenced was blood, either unsorted or a sorted T cell fraction (not recorded which). The TCR sequence derives from a male donor with ankylosing spondylitis or in good health (not recorded which). CDR3 in amino acids: CASSQVSGLDEQFF. The CDR3 coding sequence is TGTGCCAGCAGCCAAGTTTCAGGGTTGGATGAGCAGTTCTTC.